This T cell receptor (beta chain) comes out of a study of blood T cell repertoires in COVID-19. Study overall: T cells, B-cell-depleted T cells, or PBMCs provided the cDNA or gDNA that served as material.

The CDR3 contains 14 residues. V shed 5 bases, J shed 2 bases, and the junction held 5 bases outside the gene matches. CDR1 and CDR2 (germline): LGHNT, FRNRAP. As processed by the authors: Quantification of nucleated cells was approximated via reference gene primer amplification. Repertoires were generated with immunoSEQ multiplex PCR, while TCRdb's copy carries only in-frame clones and drops some. From that table come the V and J calls and clone size; the DNA was used to work out D and trimming. The table shows some 110,000 clones, with roughly nine tenths occurring only once. Sequenced input: peripheral blood. The receptor's source is a human donor in a cohort sampled during active COVID-19. The chain joins TRBV12-5 to TRBJ2-7; 8 nucleotides align to TRBD1. This CDR3 reads CASGLSQGAYEQYF. The CDR3 nucleotides read TGTGCTAGTGGTCTATCACAGGGGGCCTACGAGCAGTACTTC.